The 26 T cell receptor beta chains below come from one sample, sequenced in a study of blood T cell repertoires in COVID-19. Using immunoSEQ multiplex PCR, the repertoire was profiled, and TCRdb retains in-frame clones only, with some absent. Of about 280,000 clones listed, 85% are singletons. Specimen: peripheral blood. The source is a man aged 45-65 years with active or convalescent COVID-19.

The chain combines TRBV3-1 (or the pseudogene TRBV3-2) with TRBJ1-1; D gene uncertain. The CDR3 covers 13 residues. V was shortened by 3 bases and J by 4 bases, with 9 bases between the two germline ends. The germline CDR1 and CDR2 sequences are LGHDT and YNNKEL (reference sequence). The chain's CDR3 is CASSHRGVTEAFF. The CDR3 DNA reads TGTGCCAGCAGCCACCGAGGTGTCACTGAAGCTTTCTTT.

The rearrangement joins TRBV28 to TRBJ2-7, with D possibly matching TRBD2 (6 bases). This CDR3 has 14 residues. Germline loops: CDR1 MDHEN, CDR2 SYDVKM. V was shortened by 3 bases and J by 2 bases, with 11 bases between the two germline ends. The CDR3 spells CASSLWGVTYEQYF. CDR3 in DNA: TGTGCCAGCAGTTTGTGGGGGGTCACCTACGAGCAGTACTTC.

The genes are TRBV10-3 and TRBJ2-7; 11 bases align to TRBD1. V was clipped by 8 bases and J by 2 bases; unmatched bases: 2. Per germline, CDR1 ENHRY and CDR2 SYGVKD. The CDR3 has 13 amino acids. The chain's CDR3 is CAIGTGGTYEQYF. The CDR3, as DNA: TGTGCCATCGGGACAGGGGGGACCTACGAGCAGTACTTC.

The rearrangement uses TRBV3-1 (or the pseudogene TRBV3-2) and TRBJ2-1; D gene uncertain. Germline values: CDR1 LGHDT, CDR2 YNNKEL (reference sequence). V lost 1 base and J 10 bases, leaving 5 bases between the germline ends. This CDR3 contains 11 residues. The CDR3 coding sequence is TGTGCCAGCAGCCAAGCTAGAGAGCAGTTCTTC. Residues: CASSQAREQFF.

This chain connects TRBV5-4 to TRBJ1-2; no definite D call. This CDR3 is 15 amino acids long. V was pared by 3 bases and J by 0 bases, with 12 bases between. Germline V gene data show CDR1 as SGHNT and CDR2 as YYREEE (reference sequence). The CDR3 nucleotides read TGTGCCAGCAGCTACCGGACTGAAGCTAACTATGGCTACACCTTC. Its translation is CASSYRTEANYGYTF.

In nucleotides, the CDR3 is TGTGCCAGCAGCTTAGAAGCGGGTTCCTACGAGCAGTACTTC. Its translation: CASSLEAGSYEQYF. This chain joins TRBV11-2 and TRBJ2-7, with D perhaps TRBD2 (6 bases). CDR3 size: 14 residues. Germline CDR1 reads SGHAT; CDR2 reads FQNNGV. V dropped 0 bases and J dropped 1 base, with 7 bases sitting between them.

The chain has TRBV14 and TRBJ2-1, with D possibly being TRBD2 (5 bases). The germline gives CDR1 SGHDN, CDR2 FVKESK. The CDR3 consists of 12 residues. Between the trimmed V and J ends, which lost 3 bases and 9 bases, there was a span of 9 bases. As DNA, the CDR3 is TGTGCCAGCAGCCAGGTGGCGGGTGAGCAGTTCTTC. It translates to CASSQVAGEQFF.

The J gene is TRBJ2-3, the V gene TRBV6-1; the D is unclear. Per the germline V gene, CDR1 is MNHNS and CDR2 is SASEGT. V dropped 2 bases and J dropped 9 bases, with 15 bases sitting between them. The CDR3 consists of 14 residues. The CDR3 DNA reads as TGTGCCAGCAGTGAAAAGTGGCTCTTTGCCACGCAGTATTTT. Its translation is CASSEKWLFATQYF.

Concerning this clone: Distinct nucleotide sequences in the sample also encode this CDR3. The chain carries TRBV19 and TRBJ2-1; 10 bases match TRBD2. CDR1 LNHDA and CDR2 SQIVND come from the germline V gene (reference sequence). V shed 1 base, J shed 4 bases, and the junction held 1 base outside the gene matches. This CDR3 contains 15 residues. The CDR3 DNA sequence: TGTGCCAGTAGTATAGGGACTAGCGGATACAATGAGCAGTTCTTC. It yields the protein CASSIGTSGYNEQFF.

V gene TRBV7-3 combines with J gene TRBJ2-1; D is perhaps TRBD2 (6 bases). Trimming cost V 5 bases and J 10 bases, with 15 bases left between them. Germline V gene data show CDR1 as SGHTA and CDR2 as FQGTGA. The CDR3 consists of 13 residues. The CDR3 protein is CASSTATRTEQFF. For the CDR3, the DNA is TGTGCCAGCAGCACGGCGACTAGAACGGAGCAGTTCTTC.

This clone was recorded a few times. V gene TRBV25-1 combines with J gene TRBJ2-7; 7 bases fit TRBD2. With V trimmed by 4 bases and J by 0 bases, 3 bases remained unmatched. Germline lookup yields CDR1 MGHDK and CDR2 SYGVNS. The CDR3 runs to 14 residues. CDR3 nucleotide sequence: TGTGCCAGCAGTGGAGCGGGAAGCTCCTACGAGCAGTACTTC. The encoded protein is CASSGAGSSYEQYF.

The V call is TRBV10-1, the J call TRBJ1-5; the D is unclear. The length of the CDR3 is 12 residues. CDR1 WNHNN and CDR2 SYGVQD come from the germline V gene (reference sequence). V was cut by 10 bases and J by 2 bases, with 9 bases left in between. CDR3: CATPCGNQPQHF. For the CDR3, the DNA is TGCGCCACCCCATGTGGCAATCAGCCCCAGCATTTT.

V and J are TRBV5-1 and TRBJ2-1; D is possibly TRBD1 (6 bases). Per germline, CDR1 SGHRS and CDR2 YFSETQ. The CDR3 runs 16 residues. The V end was cut by 0 bases, the J end by 2 bases, with 12 bases between. The CDR3 protein is CASSLAGDPTYNEQFF. In DNA form, the CDR3 reads TGCGCCAGCAGCTTGGCAGGGGACCCGACCTACAATGAGCAGTTCTTC.

The rearrangement links TRBV29-1 to TRBJ2-7; D remains ambiguous. V was pared by 6 bases and J by 4 bases, with 13 bases between. Per germline, CDR1 SQVTM and CDR2 ANQGSEA. This CDR3 region has 12 residues. DNA for the CDR3: TGCAGCGTCAAGGTAGGAGTTTACGAGCAGTACTTC. Protein sequence: CSVKVGVYEQYF.

The J gene is TRBJ2-7, the V gene TRBV7-3; no definite D call. Per germline, CDR1 SGHTA and CDR2 FQGTGA. V was shortened by 1 base and J by 5 bases, with 9 bases between the two germline ends. This CDR3 has 13 residues. CDR3 protein: CASSLSRTDEQYF. The CDR3, as DNA: TGTGCCAGCAGCTTAAGCCGAACGGACGAGCAGTACTTC.

V usage is TRBV6-2 or TRBV6-3 and J usage is TRBJ1-6; D is possibly TRBD1 (5 bases). The CDR3 has 14 residues. Germline loops: CDR1 MNHEY, CDR2 SVGEGT. V was trimmed by 4 bases and J by 11 bases, leaving 15 bases between them. The CDR3 DNA reads as TGTGCCAGCAGTTCGGAGGAGGGGATTACACCCCTCCACTTT. Amino acids: CASSSEEGITPLHF.

This clone was seen a single time. This CDR3 is also generated by other DNA sequences in the sample. The rearrangement joins TRBV5-6 to TRBJ2-7, with D perhaps TRBD1 (6 bases). This CDR3 region has 13 residues. Germline V gene data show CDR1 as SGHDT and CDR2 as YYEEEE. Trimming removed 1 base from V and 3 bases from J, with 8 bases in between. CDR3 in amino acids: CASSLTGSYEQYF. CDR3 sequence (DNA): TGTGCCAGCAGCTTGACAGGGAGCTACGAGCAGTACTTC.

The J gene is TRBJ2-4, the V gene TRBV21-1; the table's D call of TRBD1 was not tested on the DNA. TRBV21-1 is flagged as a pseudogene. The CDR3 totals 18 residues. The CDR3 nucleotides are TGTGCCAGCAGCAAAGGGCAGGGCGGTCGGCAGGAGAAAAACATTCAGTACTTC. Its protein is CASSKGQGGRQEKNIQYF.

This sequence joins TRBV19 and TRBJ1-1; D gene unclear. V was clipped by 5 bases and J by 3 bases, with 7 bases between them. The germline gives CDR1 LNHDA, CDR2 SQIVND (reference sequence). The CDR3 has 12 amino acids. This CDR3 is CASSGEYTEAFF. CDR3 DNA: TGTGCCAGTAGTGGGGAGTACACTGAAGCTTTCTTT.

This clone is a singleton in its sample. V is TRBV28 and J is TRBJ1-4, with 10 bases that match TRBD1. J was trimmed by 3 bases and V by 6 bases; bases with no gene match: 4. From germline, CDR1 is MDHEN and CDR2 SYDVKM. The CDR3 is 15 amino acids. CDR3 protein: CASSPTGGPNEKLFF. The CDR3 DNA is TGTGCCAGCAGCCCGACAGGGGGCCCTAATGAAAAACTGTTTTTT.

The genes are TRBV24-1 and TRBJ2-7; 7 bases line up with TRBD1. Losses at the gene ends were 9 bases for V and 4 bases for J; bases not matched to a gene: 11. Germline CDR1 KGHDR, CDR2 SFDVKD. This CDR3 comprises 14 residues. The CDR3 spells CATAGGSGLYEQYF. CDR3 nucleotides: TGTGCCACCGCAGGGGGATCGGGTCTGTACGAGCAGTACTTC.

This chain uses TRBV10-2 with TRBJ1-2; 9 nucleotides match TRBD1. The CDR3 covers 15 residues. The germline V gene has CDR1 WSHSY and CDR2 SAAADI. V lost 6 bases and J lost 2; bases outside the gene matches: 7. CDR3 DNA sequence: TGCGCCAGCAGCCGGGACAGGGCATCCAACTATGGCTACACCTTC. Translation gives CASSRDRASNYGYTF.

This clone showed up just a few times. The chain recombines TRBV25-1 with TRBJ1-2; the match to TRBD1 covers 8 bases. The ends lost 2 bases at V and 1 base at J; junction bases unmatched: 6. Germline V gives CDR1 MGHDK, CDR2 SYGVNS. The CDR3 sequence is 16 residues long. The CDR3 is CASSEGGRGRNYGYTF. The CDR3 DNA follows: TGTGCCAGCAGTGAAGGGGGCAGGGGGCGTAACTATGGCTACACCTTC.

V usage is TRBV18 and J usage is TRBJ1-5; 8 nucleotides agree with TRBD1. Germline V gene data show CDR1 as KGHSH and CDR2 as LQKENI. The V gene end was trimmed by 3 bases and the J gene end by 9 bases; junction bases not matched to a gene: 1. This CDR3 contains 12 residues. CDR3 sequence (DNA): TGTGCCAGCTCACCTGACAGGGGGCCCCAGCATTTT. Protein: CASSPDRGPQHF.

This clone has more than one count but fewer than ten. The CDR3 region has the DNA TGTGCCAGCAGCAAATCGTACCAAGAGACCCAGTACTTC. It encodes CASSKSYQETQYF. This chain uses TRBV7-2 with TRBJ2-5; D is unclear. This CDR3 has 13 residues. Trimming shortened V by 5 bases and J by 0 bases, and 7 bases separated the two germline ends. Germline V gene lookup returns CDR1 SGHTA and CDR2 FQGNSA.

The chain has TRBV30 and TRBJ1-6, with D possibly matching TRBD1 (5 bases). Trimming removed 2 bases at V and 5 bases at J, with 7 bases between. CDR1 is GTSNPN and CDR2 is SVGIG in the germline V gene (reference sequence). CDR3 length: 13 residues. In DNA form, the CDR3 reads TGTGCCTGGAGTCCAGGGAATAATTCACCCCTCCACTTT. Its translation is CAWSPGNNSPLHF.